This TCR beta chain came from a study of response to subunit inactivated influenza vaccine. TCRdb reprocessed the RT-PCR reads with MiXCR, giving one entry per CDR3 protein. Among about 500,000 distinct CDR3 sequences listed, 10% to 15% were seen once. This clonotype has a count of ten or more. As yet, its antigen is unknown. Deletions cut 7 bases from V and 2 bases from J, with 16 bases between. This CDR3 comprises 15 residues. The germline V gene has CDR1 MDHEN and CDR2 SYDVKM. Findings and caveats of the study: Authors proposed each seasonal influenza vaccination draws in few new T cells.

The source is a man aged 45-65 years who received an inactivated influenza vaccine. The input for sequencing was PBMCs from blood, taken roughly 47 days after vaccination. V and J are TRBV28 and TRBJ2-3; perhaps D is TRBD1 or TRBD2 (7 bases each). The CDR3 DNA follows: TGTGCCAGCATCAGGGGGGGCTTCGACACAGATACGCAGTATTTT. It encodes CASIRGGFDTDTQYF.